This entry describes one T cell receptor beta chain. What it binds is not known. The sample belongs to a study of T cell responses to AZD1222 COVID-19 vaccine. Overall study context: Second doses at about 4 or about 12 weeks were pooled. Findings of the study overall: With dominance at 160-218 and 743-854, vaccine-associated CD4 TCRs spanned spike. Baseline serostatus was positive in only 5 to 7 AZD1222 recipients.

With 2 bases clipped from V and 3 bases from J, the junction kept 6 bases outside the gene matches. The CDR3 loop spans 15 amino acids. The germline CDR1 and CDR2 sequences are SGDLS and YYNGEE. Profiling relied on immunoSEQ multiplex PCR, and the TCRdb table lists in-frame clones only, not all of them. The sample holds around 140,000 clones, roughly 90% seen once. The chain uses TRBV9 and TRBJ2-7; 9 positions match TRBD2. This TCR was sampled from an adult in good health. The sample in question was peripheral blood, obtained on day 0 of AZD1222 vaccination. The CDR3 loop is CASSVSSGAFYEQYF. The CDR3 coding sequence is TGTGCCAGCAGCGTTTCTAGCGGGGCTTTCTACGAGCAGTACTTC. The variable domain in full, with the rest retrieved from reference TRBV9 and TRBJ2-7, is DSGVTQTPKHLITATGQRVTLRCSPRSGDLSVYWYQQSLDQGLQFLIQYYNGEERAKGNILERFSAQQFPDLHSELNLSSLELGDSALYFCASSVSSGAFYEQYFGPGTRLTVT.